These 21 T cell receptor beta chains were sequenced from one sample in a study of shared clonotypes between healthy human individuals. Some clones are missing from TCRdb's copy, which holds only in-frame ones; the method was immunoSEQ multiplex PCR. The sample contains roughly 500,000 clones, 90% to 96% of which appear only once. Sequencing input: naive CD4+ T cells sorted from blood. Subset denoted: CD45RA+ positively selected. The receptor source for this set is a woman aged 25 to 39 in good health.

Worth noting for this clone: One end of the junction is discordant with germline, which a read error may explain. The genes are TRBV2 and TRBJ2-7, with a possible D match to TRBD2 (5 bases). The CDR3 covers 12 residues. Germline-derived CDR1 and CDR2 are SNHLY and FYNNEI. CDR3 residues: CASSRRQEVRDF. The DNA for the CDR3 is TGTGCCAGCAGTCGTAGGCAGGAGGTAAGGGACTTC. Variable domain in full (rest from reference TRBV2 and TRBJ2-7): EPEVTQTPSHQVTQMGQEVILRCVPISNHLYFYWYRQILGQKVEFLVSFYNNEISEKSEIFDDQFSVERPDGSNFTLKIRSTKLEDSAMYFCASSRRQEVRDFGPGTRLTVT.

The chain couples TRBV5-1 to TRBJ1-2; no definite D call. Germline CDR1 and CDR2: SGHRS and YFSETQ. The V end was cut by 7 bases, the J end by 0 bases, with 16 bases between. CDR3 length equals 15 residues. The CDR3 here is CASAAGSKANYGYTF. The CDR3 nucleotides read TGCGCCAGCGCTGCTGGGTCGAAAGCTAACTATGGCTACACCTTC.

This clone was picked up one time. The chain recombines TRBV5-1 with TRBJ1-4; D is possibly TRBD1 (5 bases). In germline, CDR1 is SGHRS, CDR2 YFSETQ. CDR3 length equals 15 residues. V was clipped by 4 bases and J by 3 bases, with 13 bases between them. This CDR3 reads CASSNPTEANEKLFF. The CDR3 region has the DNA TGCGCCAGCAGCAACCCGACAGAAGCTAATGAAAAACTGTTTTTT.

The chain carries TRBV6-1 and TRBJ2-7, with D uncertain. Trimming shortened V by 4 bases and J by 0 bases, and 13 bases separated the two germline ends. This CDR3 comprises 15 residues. In germline, CDR1 is MNHNS, CDR2 SASEGT. CDR3 nucleotides: TGTGCCAGCAGTGTCCTGGCCTCGAGCTCCTACGAGCAGTACTTC. Its protein product is CASSVLASSSYEQYF.

The genes are TRBV18 and TRBJ2-5, with unresolved D. The CDR3 runs 12 residues. The V and J ends lost 3 bases and 5 bases respectively, with 7 bases between them. CDR1 and CDR2 (germline): KGHSH, LQKENI. The CDR3 loop is CASSPSTETQYF. In DNA, the CDR3 is TGTGCCAGCTCACCCTCAACGGAGACCCAGTACTTC.

The chain combines TRBV10-3 with TRBJ2-5; a possible D gene is TRBD1 (6 bases). CDR3 length: 15 amino acids. Trimming removed 3 bases from V and 5 bases from J, with 16 bases in between. Germline CDR1 reads ENHRY; CDR2 reads SYGVKD. The CDR3 bases are TGTGCCATCAGTGATCCCCGACAGGTCCGGGAGACCCAGTACTTC. This codes for CAISDPRQVRETQYF.

The rearrangement links TRBV19 to TRBJ2-3; 13 bases are shared with TRBD2. The J segment lost 6 bases and the V segment lost 3 bases, leaving 18 bases of the junction unmatched. Germline CDR1 and CDR2: LNHDA and SQIVND (reference sequence). The CDR3 extends over 20 amino acids. The DNA of the CDR3 is TGTGCCAGTAGTATCCCCTTCCATTCGCCGGGACTAGCGGGACTGGATACGCAGTATTTT. Translating gives CASSIPFHSPGLAGLDTQYF.

CDR3 region: CASRGGGDTEAFF. The CDR3 DNA reads TGCGCCAGCAGGGGAGGTGGGGACACTGAAGCTTTCTTT. V and J are TRBV5-1 and TRBJ1-1; D is uncertain. V shed 5 bases and J shed 3 bases, with 11 bases lying between them. Germline V gene data show CDR1 as SGHRS and CDR2 as YFSETQ. This CDR3 has 13 amino acids. Supplemented by reference TRBV5-1 and TRBJ1-1, the full variable domain reads KAGVTQTPRYLIKTRGQQVTLSCSPISGHRSVSWYQQTPGQGLQFLFEYFSETQRNKGNFPGRFSGRQFSNSRSEMNVSTLELGDSALYLCASRGGGDTEAFFGQGTRLTVV.

The chain combines TRBV5-4 with TRBJ2-5; 10 positions match TRBD2. Per germline, CDR1 SGHNT and CDR2 YYREEE (reference sequence). V dropped 2 bases and J dropped 5; count of bases not matched to a gene: 9. The CDR3 runs to 16 residues. CDR3 protein: CASSLAGGPSWETQYF. The CDR3 bases are TGTGCCAGCAGCTTAGCGGGAGGGCCTTCCTGGGAGACCCAGTACTTC.

V usage is TRBV19 and J usage is TRBJ1-4; no clear D. This CDR3 is 13 amino acids long. Germline-derived CDR1 and CDR2 are LNHDA and SQIVND (reference sequence). V dropped 3 bases and J dropped 4 bases, with 6 bases sitting between them. The CDR3 loop is CASSIGLNEKLFF. CDR3 nucleotides: TGTGCCAGTAGTATTGGTCTTAATGAAAAACTGTTTTTT.

This clone was picked up one time. This sequence joins TRBV30 and TRBJ1-2; 8 bases are a match to TRBD1. CDR3 length: 14 amino acids. Germline CDR1 and CDR2: GTSNPN and SVGIG (reference sequence). Trimming at V came to 3 bases and at J to 2 bases, leaving 5 bases not matched to a gene. CDR3 DNA: TGTGCCTGGAGAGGACAGGGACTCAACTATGGCTACACCTTC. Translated: CAWRGQGLNYGYTF.

The V and J genes are TRBV15 and TRBJ2-5, with 10 bases lining up with TRBD1. CDR1 is LNHNV and CDR2 is YYDKDF in the germline V gene (reference sequence). This CDR3 is built from 15 residues. Losses at the gene ends were 7 bases for V and 9 bases for J; bases not matched to a gene: 14. The CDR3 loop is CATTNTGTGDGPQYF. CDR3 nucleotides: TGTGCCACCACCAACACCGGGACAGGGGACGGGCCCCAGTACTTC. Complete variable domain (other parts from reference TRBV15 and TRBJ2-5): DAMVIQNPRYQVTQFGKPVTLSCSQTLNHNVMYWYQQKSSQAPKLLFHYYDKDFNNEADTPDNFQSRRPNTSFCFLDIRSPGLGDTAMYLCATTNTGTGDGPQYFGPGTRLLVL.

The chain carries TRBV27 and TRBJ2-5; D is undetermined. V gave up 0 bases and J gave up 4 bases, with 6 bases separating them. This CDR3 spans 13 amino acids. Germline V gives CDR1 MNHEY, CDR2 SMNVEV (reference sequence). The DNA for the CDR3 is TGTGCCAGCAGTTTATCAAGAGCAGAGACCCAGTACTTC. It yields the protein CASSLSRAETQYF.

This clone has a single count. DNA of the CDR3: TGTGCCAGCAGTAAAAGGGGAGATACCGGGGAGCTGTTTTTT. Its translation is CASSKRGDTGELFF. The rearrangement links TRBV27 to TRBJ2-2; the D gene could be TRBD1 or TRBD2 (5 bases each). The CDR3 is 14 amino acids. Per the germline V gene, CDR1 is MNHEY and CDR2 is SMNVEV (reference sequence). V shed 5 bases and J shed 5 bases, with 12 bases lying between them.

The chain is built from TRBV13 and TRBJ2-7, with 11 bases lining up with TRBD1. The V and J ends lost 5 bases and 0 bases, in that order; junction bases with no gene match: 6. The germline V gene encodes CDR1 PRHDT and CDR2 FYEKMQ (reference sequence). The CDR3 is made up of 16 amino acids. The CDR3, as DNA: TGTGCCAGCAGCCTCCAAGGACAGGGGGCCTCCTACGAGCAGTACTTC. This encodes CASSLQGQGASYEQYF.

The J gene is TRBJ1-3, the V gene TRBV6-9, with D maybe TRBD1 (5 bases). Per the germline V gene, CDR1 is MNHGY and CDR2 is SVAAGI. The CDR3 extends over 17 amino acids. Trimming cost V 5 bases and J 0 bases, with 17 bases left between them. CDR3 bases: TGTGCCAGCAGTGACTCTTGGACGGGGGTCTCTGGAAACACCATATATTTT. Its protein is CASSDSWTGVSGNTIYF.

This chain joins TRBV19 and TRBJ1-2; TRBD1 is a possible D gene (6 bases). Germline V gives CDR1 LNHDA, CDR2 SQIVND (reference sequence). There are 13 residues in the CDR3. The V end was cut by 8 bases, the J end by 2 bases, with 12 bases between. The CDR3 loop reads CASWRGANYGYTF. The CDR3 nucleotides are TGTGCCAGTTGGCGGGGGGCCAACTATGGCTACACCTTC.

The chain links TRBV28 to TRBJ1-2; D is possibly TRBD1 (6 bases). V lost 2 bases and J 7 bases, leaving 17 bases between the germline ends. This CDR3 contains 15 residues. Per germline, CDR1 MDHEN and CDR2 SYDVKM. The CDR3 bases are TGTGCCAGCAGTTTAGGGACCCAGGGGACTCTTGGCTACACCTTC. Its protein product is CASSLGTQGTLGYTF.

This sequence joins TRBV9 and TRBJ2-3, with 9 bases matching TRBD2. With 0 bases clipped from V and 0 bases from J, the junction kept 8 bases outside the gene matches. The CDR3 extends over 18 amino acids. The germline gives CDR1 SGDLS, CDR2 YYNGEE. The CDR3 spells CASSVGASGTHSTDTQYF. As DNA, the CDR3 is TGTGCCAGCAGCGTAGGTGCTAGCGGGACTCATAGCACAGATACGCAGTATTTT.

The J gene is TRBJ1-2, the V gene TRBV7-6; D is possibly TRBD1 (5 bases). Per the germline V gene, CDR1 is SGHVS and CDR2 is FNYEAQ. The CDR3 runs to 16 residues. Trimming took 6 bases from V and 7 from J, leaving 24 bases between them. The CDR3 sequence is CASSPIKGPTWTGYTF. The CDR3 DNA follows: TGTGCCAGCAGTCCGATAAAGGGGCCCACATGGACTGGCTACACCTTC.

The genes are TRBV19 and TRBJ1-5; the D gene is possibly TRBD1 (5 bases). The CDR3 runs to 13 residues. Germline assignment: CDR1 LNHDA and CDR2 SQIVND (reference sequence). Trimming pared 7 bases from V and 2 bases from J, leaving 9 bases between. The CDR3 spells CASNRGGNQPQHF. The DNA for the CDR3 is TGTGCCAGTAACCGGGGCGGCAATCAGCCCCAGCATTTT. Based on the CDR3 plus reference TRBV19 and TRBJ1-5, the full variable domain is DGGITQSPKYLFRKEGQNVTLSCEQNLNHDAMYWYRQDPGQGLRLIYYSQIVNDFQKGDIAEGYSVSREKKESFPLTVTSAQKNPTAFYLCASNRGGNQPQHFGDGTRLSIL.